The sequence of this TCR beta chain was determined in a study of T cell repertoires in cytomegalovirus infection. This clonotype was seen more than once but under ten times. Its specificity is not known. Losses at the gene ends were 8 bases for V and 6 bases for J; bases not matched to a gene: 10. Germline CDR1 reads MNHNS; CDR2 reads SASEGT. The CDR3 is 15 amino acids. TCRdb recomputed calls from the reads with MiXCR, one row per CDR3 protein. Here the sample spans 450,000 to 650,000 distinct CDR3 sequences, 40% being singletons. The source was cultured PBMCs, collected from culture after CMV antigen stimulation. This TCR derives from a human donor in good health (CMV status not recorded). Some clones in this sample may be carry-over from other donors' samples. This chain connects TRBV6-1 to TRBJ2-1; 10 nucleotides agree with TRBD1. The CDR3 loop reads CASRGTGTGVNEQFF. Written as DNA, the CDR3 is TGTGCCAGCCGCGGGACCGGGACAGGGGTCAATGAGCAGTTCTTC.